This T cell receptor (beta chain) is from a study of blood T cells in healthy people across ages. Study-wide background: Capturing about one barcoded beta molecule per two T cells was achieved by template switching.

A second 7 to 11 cycle PCR used barcoded and J-beta primers. TCRdb reprocessed the 5' RACE reads with MiXCR, giving one entry per CDR3 protein. The profile shows hundreds of thousands of distinct CDR3 sequences, roughly 53% of them singletons. Germline CDR1 is DFQATT and CDR2 is SNEGSKA (reference sequence). This CDR3 is built from 17 residues. After removal of 4 bases from V and 4 bases from J, the junction contained 9 bases not matched to a gene. Each sample yielded at least 6 micrograms of PBMC total RNA. Overall study results and limits: In these data, TCR beta diversity tracked strongly with naive T cell percentage.

This clonotype was counted only a few times. What it binds is not known. This TCR came from a man aged 60-69 years in good health. This rearrangement joins TRBV20-1 to TRBJ2-5; TRBD2 aligns across 16 bases. The source material was blood. The CDR3 spells CSATKGTSGGEIETQYF. The CDR3 DNA reads as TGCAGTGCTACAAAAGGGACTAGCGGGGGGGAGATAGAGACCCAGTACTTC.